This TCR beta chain was obtained from a study of T cells after yellow fever vaccination. Study-wide context: Where fractions had low cell numbers, libraries were prepared from them with the SMART-Seq v4 Ultra Low Input RNA kit.

To note about this clonotype: Antigen specificity is unknown.

The V gene's germline CDR1 is MNHEY and CDR2 SVGEGT. CDR3 length: 13 amino acids. Losses at the gene ends were 6 bases for V and 4 bases for J; bases not matched to a gene: 5. Points from the study as a whole: Booster samples showed a return of most primary-vaccination clones (under 97% CD4, approximately 90% CD8). The appearance of a small share of clonotypes in both CD4 and CD8 compartments was observed. On re-exposure, the response was weaker but peaked faster, at day 5 versus 15.

MiXCR, run by TCRdb on the 5' RACE reads, gives a single entry per CDR3 protein. The sample holds some 170,000 distinct CDR3 sequences, about a tenth seen once. The chain couples TRBV6-2 or TRBV6-3 to TRBJ1-2, with 7 bases lining up with TRBD1. Here the sequenced sample was CD8+ T cells sorted from PBMCs, taken 45 days after the yellow fever booster vaccination. The receptor comes from a man aged 18 to 30 who received the YFV17D yellow fever vaccine. The DNA of the CDR3 is TGTGCCAGCAGACCCCGGGACAGCTATGGCTACACCTTC. Encoded protein: CASRPRDSYGYTF.